These 31 T cell receptor beta chains share one sample of origin, sequenced in a study of blood T cell repertoires in COVID-19 (dated by TCRdb to about 2020). Libraries were prepared through the immunoSEQ multiplex PCR assay. The table comes from immuneACCESS by way of TCRdb, which keeps in-frame sequences with V and J called. Part of the clones is missing from these tables; in studies checked, under half for an unresolved V gene and the rest for unknown reasons. The sample has tens of thousands of clones on record, about 78% of them singletons. The ten largest clones take up 5.8% of the sample. The sequenced sample was PBMCs or T cells enriched from blood (not recorded which). Receptors originate from a woman between 50 and 59 years old with acute COVID-19.

This chain joins TRBV18 and TRBJ2-2, with a possible D match to TRBD2 (6 bases). The CDR3 has 15 amino acids. Germline lookup yields CDR1 KGHSH and CDR2 LQKENI. V was cut by 1 base and J by 2 bases, with 8 bases left in between. The CDR3 sequence: CASSPRRGNTGELFF. The CDR3 DNA sequence: TGTGCCAGCTCACCACGGCGGGGAAACACCGGGGAGCTGTTTTTT.

The J gene is TRBJ1-1, the V gene TRBV28; 7 bases map to TRBD1. Per germline, CDR1 MDHEN and CDR2 SYDVKM. The J segment lost 2 bases and the V segment lost 6 bases, leaving 9 bases of the junction unmatched. The CDR3 has 15 amino acids. The CDR3 DNA sequence: TGTGCCAGCAGCCCAGGCGACAGGGCAAACACTGAAGCTTTCTTT. It yields the protein CASSPGDRANTEAFF.

The chain links TRBV18 to TRBJ2-7, with a tentative D call TRBD2 (6 bases). Germline CDR1 and CDR2: KGHSH and LQKENI. With 2 bases removed from V and 4 bases from J, the gap between germline ends came to 12 bases. The CDR3 loop spans 14 amino acids. In DNA form, the CDR3 reads TGTGCCAGCTCACCAAGGGACTCCGCTTACGAGCAGTACTTC. Translation: CASSPRDSAYEQYF. Supplemented by reference TRBV18 and TRBJ2-7, the full variable domain reads NAGVMQNPRHLVRRRGQEARLRCSPMKGHSHVYWYRQLPEEGLKFMVYLQKENIIDESGMPKERFSAEFPKEGPSILRIQQVVRGDSAAYFCASSPRDSAYEQYFGPGTRLTVT.

This clone was detected once. The chain links TRBV23-1 to TRBJ1-2, with 9 bases lining up with TRBD1. TRBV23-1 is an ORF, and what it does is uncertain. The CDR3 spans 17 residues. The J segment lost 5 bases and the V segment lost 4 bases, leaving 14 bases of the junction unmatched. The DNA of the CDR3 is TGCGCCAGCAGTCCCGATGAGGACAGGGGCTTCATTTATGGCTACACCTTC. It codes for CASSPDEDRGFIYGYTF.

The V and J genes are TRBV7-2 and TRBJ2-1; D may be TRBD1 (5 bases). With 1 base removed from V and 10 bases from J, the gap between germline ends came to 8 bases. This CDR3 is 12 amino acids long. CDR1 is SGHTA, CDR2 FQGNSA, per germline. For the CDR3, the DNA is TGTGCCAGCAGCTTAGGGACACAAGAGCAGTTCTTC. As protein: CASSLGTQEQFF.

This clone was seen more than once but under ten times. The V and J genes are TRBV29-1 and TRBJ1-4; possible D gene TRBD1, 6 bases. This CDR3 is 13 amino acids long. V was pared by 4 bases and J by 8 bases, with 14 bases between. From germline, CDR1 is SQVTM and CDR2 ANQGSEA. CDR3 amino acids: CSVAKQGNEKLFF. The DNA of the CDR3 is TGCAGCGTTGCGAAACAGGGAAACGAAAAACTGTTTTTT. The full variable domain, its missing parts supplied by reference TRBV29-1 and TRBJ1-4, is SAVISQKPSRDICQRGTSLTIQCQVDSQVTMMFWYRQQPGQSLTLIATANQGSEATYESGFVIDKFPISRPNLTFSTLTVSNMSPEDSSIYLCSVAKQGNEKLFFGSGTQLSVL.

The genes are TRBV11-2 and TRBJ2-7; D is ambiguous. Trimming removed 2 bases from V and 0 bases from J, with 11 bases in between. Germline V CDR1 and CDR2: SGHAT, FQNNGV. This CDR3 is built from 15 residues. CDR3 protein: CASSLLTVSSYEQYF. The CDR3 DNA follows: TGTGCCAGCAGCTTATTAACGGTTAGCTCCTACGAGCAGTACTTC.

This clone was seen a few times. The chain has TRBV2 and TRBJ1-5; D is possibly TRBD1 (5 bases). Germline V gives CDR1 SNHLY, CDR2 FYNNEI. Trimming removed 7 bases from V and 9 bases from J, with 13 bases in between. The CDR3 loop spans 12 amino acids. The CDR3 here is CASTVGGWPQHF. CDR3 DNA sequence: TGTGCCAGCACCGTCGGGGGGTGGCCCCAGCATTTT.

V is TRBV4-1 and J is TRBJ1-1; D ambiguous. Germline lookup yields CDR1 MGHRA and CDR2 YSYEKL. V was pared by 0 bases and J by 3 bases, with 14 bases between. The CDR3 covers 16 residues. CDR3 nucleotide sequence: TGCGCCAGCAGCCAAGATCAAGGTTTAGCGGACACTGAAGCTTTCTTT. This codes for CASSQDQGLADTEAFF.

This rearrangement joins TRBV19 to TRBJ2-1; 10 bases line up with TRBD2. The CDR3 has 16 amino acids. CDR1 and CDR2 from the germline V gene are LNHDA and SQIVND (reference sequence). The V and J ends lost 4 bases and 9 bases, in that order; junction bases with no gene match: 12. Here the CDR3 reads CASSKPLAGATGEQFF. CDR3 bases: TGTGCCAGTAGTAAGCCCCTAGCGGGGGCCACGGGTGAGCAGTTCTTC.

This clone was seen more than once but under ten times. As DNA, the CDR3 is TGTGCCAGCAGCCAAGATCTAGCGGGGGGAAGAGAGCAGTTCTTC. Encoded protein: CASSQDLAGGREQFF. The rearrangement links TRBV3-1 (or the pseudogene TRBV3-2) to TRBJ2-1; 11 positions agree with TRBD2. V lost 0 bases, J lost 10 bases, and 5 bases stayed unmatched. The CDR3 totals 15 residues. Germline V gene data show CDR1 as LGHDT and CDR2 as YNNKEL (reference sequence).

The chain combines TRBV7-9 with TRBJ1-1; 10 bases are shared with TRBD1. V was pared by 5 bases and J by 3 bases, with 9 bases of the junction left unmatched. CDR3 length equals 16 residues. CDR1 is SEHNR, CDR2 FQNEAQ, per germline (reference sequence). The CDR3 region is CASSPRQGAMDTEAFF. The CDR3 nucleotides are TGTGCCAGCAGCCCCCGACAGGGGGCTATGGACACTGAAGCTTTCTTT.

The chain carries TRBV11-3 and TRBJ2-7; TRBD1 aligns across 7 bases. The CDR3 sequence is 15 residues long. Trimming took 5 bases from V and 0 from J; bases not matched to a gene: 7. Germline lookup yields CDR1 SGHNT and CDR2 YENEEA. CDR3 coding DNA: TGTGCCAGCAGCCACCGGGGACAGAACTCCTACGAGCAGTACTTC. Protein: CASSHRGQNSYEQYF.

This clone was seen a few times. The V call is TRBV5-1, the J call TRBJ1-2; D is undetermined. CDR1 and CDR2 from the germline V gene are SGHRS and YFSETQ. Trimming left V 5 bases short and J 7 bases short, with 15 bases between. This CDR3 has 13 residues. The CDR3: CASRTDTEGGYTF. Here the CDR3 DNA reads TGCGCCAGCAGAACCGACACAGAGGGTGGCTACACCTTC.

This clone showed up just a few times. The chain employs TRBV18 and TRBJ1-2, with D hard to call. The V gene's germline CDR1 is KGHSH and CDR2 LQKENI. V lost 5 bases, J lost 1 base, and 11 bases lay in between. The CDR3 is 14 amino acids. Written as DNA, the CDR3 is TGTGCCAGCTCAAGCTCAACAGATAACTATGGCTACACCTTC. Residues: CASSSSTDNYGYTF. The complete variable domain, with remaining parts taken from reference TRBV18 and TRBJ1-2, reads NAGVMQNPRHLVRRRGQEARLRCSPMKGHSHVYWYRQLPEEGLKFMVYLQKENIIDESGMPKERFSAEFPKEGPSILRIQQVVRGDSAAYFCASSSSTDNYGYTFGSGTRLTVV.

The chain uses TRBV5-1 and TRBJ2-1, with D possibly matching TRBD2 (5 bases). The CDR3 has 14 amino acids. CDR1 SGHRS and CDR2 YFSETQ come from the germline V gene. Trimming pared 4 bases from V and 2 bases from J, leaving 10 bases between. The CDR3 region is CASSTTGTYNEQFF. In nucleotides, the CDR3 is TGCGCCAGCAGCACAACCGGGACCTACAATGAGCAGTTCTTC.

The chain couples TRBV7-9 to TRBJ1-3; D perhaps matches TRBD1 (5 bases). Trimming shortened V by 3 bases and J by 3 bases, and 12 bases separated the two germline ends. The CDR3 is 15 amino acids. CDR1 and CDR2 from the germline V gene are SEHNR and FQNEAQ (reference sequence). The CDR3 region is CASSLEGKYGNTIYF. As DNA, the CDR3 is TGTGCCAGCAGCTTGGAGGGGAAGTATGGAAACACCATATATTTT.

The chain joins TRBV18 to TRBJ1-2; D not certain. This CDR3 spans 14 amino acids. The V and J ends lost 2 bases and 0 bases respectively, with 7 bases between them. CDR1 is KGHSH and CDR2 is LQKENI in the germline V gene. The CDR3 sequence is CASSPSETNYGYTF. The DNA for the CDR3 is TGTGCCAGCTCACCATCGGAGACTAACTATGGCTACACCTTC.

V and J are TRBV12-5 and TRBJ1-2, with unresolved D. The CDR3 is made up of 13 amino acids. Germline V gene lookup returns CDR1 LGHNT and CDR2 FRNRAP. Trimming took off 6 bases at V and 8 bases at J, with 16 bases between the two ends. This chain's CDR3 is CASGTRLLRGYTF. For the CDR3, the DNA is TGTGCTAGTGGCACCAGACTCCTTCGGGGCTACACCTTC.

This clone turned up a few times. The V gene is TRBV12-3 or TRBV12-4, the J gene TRBJ1-2, with D perhaps matching TRBD1 (6 bases). The V and J ends lost 2 bases and 10 bases respectively, with 8 bases between them. The CDR3 is made up of 11 amino acids. The CDR3 region is CASSLKGVYTF. DNA of the CDR3: TGTGCCAGCAGTTTAAAGGGGGTCTACACCTTC.

The chain is built from TRBV6-1 and TRBJ2-5; D unclear. Per germline, CDR1 MNHNS and CDR2 SASEGT. The CDR3 has 15 amino acids. V was pared by 3 bases and J by 2 bases, with 13 bases between. DNA of the CDR3: TGTGCCAGCAGTGACCGCCTCCGGAGACAAGAGACCCAGTACTTC. Its protein is CASSDRLRRQETQYF.

The chain combines TRBV19 with TRBJ1-3; 8 bases agree with TRBD1. The CDR3 is 16 amino acids. Losses at the gene ends were 5 bases for V and 1 base for J; bases not matched to a gene: 7. In germline, CDR1 is LNHDA, CDR2 SQIVND (reference sequence). CDR3 nucleotide sequence: TGTGCCAGTAGTCGACAGGGGCCGGGGTCTGGAAACACCATATATTTT. This gives the protein CASSRQGPGSGNTIYF.

The chain joins TRBV6-1 to TRBJ1-5; 11 bases are shared with TRBD1. V shed 7 bases, J shed 7 bases, and the junction held 3 bases outside the gene matches. The germline CDR1 and CDR2 sequences are MNHNS and SASEGT. This CDR3 contains 13 residues. The CDR3 bases are TGTGCCAGCATCAGGACAGGGGGCCAGCCCCAGCATTTT. Protein product: CASIRTGGQPQHF.

This sequence joins TRBV19 and TRBJ1-5; D might be TRBD1 (5 bases). This CDR3 contains 15 residues. Per the germline V gene, CDR1 is LNHDA and CDR2 is SQIVND (reference sequence). Trimming left V 7 bases short and J 5 bases short, with 18 bases between. CDR3 DNA: TGTGCCAGTAAGGAGGGGCAGCTACTCCATCAGCCCCAGCATTTT. Protein sequence: CASKEGQLLHQPQHF.

This clone was counted only a few times. The chain uses TRBV5-1 and TRBJ2-3, with 8 bases identical to TRBD1. J was trimmed by 0 bases and V by 3 bases; bases with no gene match: 3. This CDR3 has 15 amino acids. The germline V gene encodes CDR1 SGHRS and CDR2 YFSETQ. CDR3 sequence: CASSWDRKSTDTQYF. For the CDR3, the DNA is TGCGCCAGCAGCTGGGACAGGAAAAGCACAGATACGCAGTATTTT.

J is TRBJ1-5 and V is TRBV19; TRBD1 might be the D (6 bases). The V gene lost 0 bases and the J gene lost 6 bases, with 15 bases spanning the gap. Per the germline V gene, CDR1 is LNHDA and CDR2 is SQIVND (reference sequence). The CDR3 contains 16 residues. Written as DNA, the CDR3 is TGTGCCAGTAGTATAGAAGATAGGGGGTTCCGTCAGCCCCAGCATTTT. Translating it yields CASSIEDRGFRQPQHF.

The V and J genes are TRBV27 and TRBJ1-1; 8 bases agree with TRBD1. Germline V gives CDR1 MNHEY, CDR2 SMNVEV (reference sequence). The CDR3 has 12 amino acids. V lost 8 bases, J lost 4 bases, and 3 bases stayed unmatched. The CDR3 DNA follows: TGTGCCAGCCAAGACAGGGGCACTGAAGCTTTCTTT. Translating gives CASQDRGTEAFF.

The sample holds a few counts of this clone. The V call is TRBV5-1, the J call TRBJ1-4, with 7 bases lining up with TRBD1. CDR1 SGHRS and CDR2 YFSETQ come from the germline V gene. This CDR3 is built from 18 residues. Unmatched junction bases numbered 19, after V lost 7 bases and J lost 4 bases. The CDR3 nucleotides read TGCGCCAGCTCTGGAAGTTATGACAGGGTGGCCGTTAATGAAAAACTGTTTTTT. Translated: CASSGSYDRVAVNEKLFF.

J is TRBJ1-5 and V is TRBV6-1, with D maybe TRBD1 (6 bases). CDR3 length equals 15 residues. Trimming took 2 bases from V and 2 from J, leaving 10 bases between them. Germline V gives CDR1 MNHNS, CDR2 SASEGT. The DNA for the CDR3 is TGTGCCAGCAGTGAACGGGACAAGGGCAATCAGCCCCAGCATTTT. Translation gives CASSERDKGNQPQHF.

A few counts support this clone. This sequence joins TRBV7-9 and TRBJ2-5; 9 bases match TRBD2. The CDR3 runs to 15 residues. J lost 5 bases, V lost 4 bases, and 8 bases had no gene match. The germline gives CDR1 SEHNR, CDR2 FQNEAQ (reference sequence). The CDR3 DNA reads as TGTGCCAGCAGCTGGGCTAGCGGGGCACGGGAGACCCAGTACTTC. As protein: CASSWASGARETQYF.

The chain is built from TRBV5-1 and TRBJ2-7; 8 bases are a match to TRBD1. V shed 4 bases and J 0 bases; nucleotides not matched to a gene: 3. The CDR3 extends over 14 amino acids. CDR1 is SGHRS and CDR2 is YFSETQ in the germline V gene. CDR3 coding DNA: TGCGCCAGCAGCGTAACAGGGGGCTCCTACGAGCAGTACTTC. Its translation: CASSVTGGSYEQYF.